Listed here are 32 T cell receptor beta chains from one sample, sequenced in a study of blood T cell repertoires in COVID-19. Sequencing was performed with immunoSEQ multiplex PCR; in TCRdb, only in-frame clones are kept and a portion is missing. The sample consists of approximately 130,000 clones, about 80% of them appearing once. The sample comprised peripheral blood. These receptors were taken from a human donor in a cohort sampled during active COVID-19.

This clone was seen a handful of times. The chain links TRBV3-1 (or the pseudogene TRBV3-2) to TRBJ1-3, with a tentative D call TRBD1 (5 bases). The germline gives CDR1 LGHDT, CDR2 YNNKEL (reference sequence). V gave up 1 base and J gave up 1 base, with 11 bases separating them. The CDR3 contains 16 residues. The CDR3 region has the DNA TGTGCCAGCAGCCAAGTATTCGGGGGTTCTGGAAACACCATATATTTT. It is translated as CASSQVFGGSGNTIYF.

This clone is a singleton in its sample. The V gene is TRBV6-2 or TRBV6-3, the J gene TRBJ1-5, with D possibly being TRBD1 (5 bases). CDR3 length: 15 amino acids. Germline CDR1 and CDR2: MNHEY and SVGEGT. V shed 4 bases and J shed 3 bases, with 13 bases lying between them. The DNA of the CDR3 is TGTGCCAGCAGTTCCGGGGGTAGGAACAATCAGCCCCAGCATTTT. Translation: CASSSGGRNNQPQHF.

This clone was detected a few times. The rearrangement joins TRBV7-9 to TRBJ2-3; TRBD2 is a possible D gene (6 bases). The CDR3 has 15 amino acids. V lost 7 bases and J 0 bases, leaving 14 bases between the germline ends. The germline V gene encodes CDR1 SEHNR and CDR2 FQNEAQ (reference sequence). The CDR3 loop reads CASTPKRASTDTQYF. In DNA form, the CDR3 reads TGTGCCAGCACCCCAAAGCGGGCTAGCACAGATACGCAGTATTTT.

This clone has a handful of counts. V and J are TRBV9 and TRBJ2-5; 14 bases align to TRBD2. The germline CDR1 and CDR2 sequences are SGDLS and YYNGEE. V lost 3 bases and J lost 0; bases outside the gene matches: 7. CDR3 length: 18 amino acids. CDR3 protein: CASSEGLAGGLYQETQYF. Written as DNA, the CDR3 is TGTGCCAGCAGCGAAGGACTAGCGGGGGGCCTGTACCAAGAGACCCAGTACTTC. The full variable domain, completed using reference TRBV9 and TRBJ2-5, is DSGVTQTPKHLITATGQRVTLRCSPRSGDLSVYWYQQSLDQGLQFLIQYYNGEERAKGNILERFSAQQFPDLHSELNLSSLELGDSALYFCASSEGLAGGLYQETQYFGPGTRLLVL.

The chain employs TRBV5-6 and TRBJ2-7; unclear D gene. Trimming pared 1 base from V and 3 bases from J, leaving 11 bases between. The CDR3 is 14 residues long. Looked up from germline, CDR1 is SGHDT and CDR2 is YYEEEE. The CDR3 DNA reads as TGTGCCAGCAGCTTGTTCGAGCGAGTCTACGAGCAGTACTTC. Amino acid sequence: CASSLFERVYEQYF.

The chain uses TRBV6-6 and TRBJ1-1, with 7 bases aligning to TRBD1. Germline V gene lookup returns CDR1 MNHNY and CDR2 SVGAGI (reference sequence). V trimming: 4 bases; J trimming: 1 base; junction bases outside the gene matches: 3. CDR3 length: 14 residues. CDR3 nucleotide sequence: TGTGCCAGCAGTTTGACAGGGCGGAACACTGAAGCTTTCTTT. It specifies CASSLTGRNTEAFF.

The rearrangement links TRBV29-1 to TRBJ1-1, with TRBD1 matching 7 bases. Germline CDR1 is SQVTM and CDR2 is ANQGSEA. Trimming at V came to 4 bases and at J to 0 bases, leaving 5 bases not matched to a gene. This CDR3 region has 14 residues. CDR3 in amino acids: CSVVRQGVNTEAFF. In nucleotides, the CDR3 is TGCAGCGTTGTTCGTCAGGGGGTGAACACTGAAGCTTTCTTT. The whole variable domain, filled in from reference TRBV29-1 and TRBJ1-1, reads SAVISQKPSRDICQRGTSLTIQCQVDSQVTMMFWYRQQPGQSLTLIATANQGSEATYESGFVIDKFPISRPNLTFSTLTVSNMSPEDSSIYLCSVVRQGVNTEAFFGQGTRLTVV.

J is TRBJ2-7 and V is TRBV20-1; the D is unclear. Germline V gives CDR1 DFQATT, CDR2 SNEGSKA (reference sequence). The ends were cut back, 4 bases at V and 3 bases at J, with 7 bases in the middle. This CDR3 has 11 amino acids. This CDR3 reads CSANLYYEQYF. The DNA for the CDR3 is TGCAGTGCTAATCTCTACTACGAGCAGTACTTC.

V gene TRBV6-5 combines with J gene TRBJ1-2, with no clear D. The germline gives CDR1 MNHEY, CDR2 SVGAGI. The CDR3 covers 11 residues. Trimming took off 8 bases at V and 0 bases at J, with 4 bases between the two ends. The CDR3 DNA sequence: TGTGCCAGCGGAGCTAACTATGGCTACACCTTC. It yields the protein CASGANYGYTF.

In DNA form, the CDR3 reads TGTGCCAGCGTGACAGGGACTAACTATGGCTACACCTTC. Translating it yields CASVTGTNYGYTF. The chain couples TRBV28 to TRBJ1-2, with TRBD1 matching over 7 bases. The CDR3 consists of 13 residues. CDR1 is MDHEN, CDR2 SYDVKM, per germline. V lost 8 bases, J lost 0 bases, and 3 bases stayed unmatched.

The genes are TRBV6-5 and TRBJ1-2; D uncertain. CDR1 is MNHEY, CDR2 SVGAGI, per germline. This CDR3 contains 12 residues. Deletions cut 7 bases from V and 9 bases from J, with 15 bases between. The DNA of the CDR3 is TGTGCCAGCACCGATAACCCTAATCGCTACACCTTC. Protein sequence: CASTDNPNRYTF.

This clone has just one count. The chain carries TRBV6-1 and TRBJ1-4; no firm D call. This CDR3 spans 14 amino acids. The ends were cut back, 2 bases at V and 6 bases at J, with 10 bases in the middle. Looked up from germline, CDR1 is MNHNS and CDR2 is SASEGT. CDR3 sequence: CASSELDGDEKLFF. The CDR3 region has the DNA TGTGCCAGCAGTGAATTGGACGGGGATGAAAAACTGTTTTTT.

V usage is TRBV4-1 and J usage is TRBJ1-4; possible D gene TRBD1, 5 bases. The germline V gene encodes CDR1 MGHRA and CDR2 YSYEKL. V was cut by 2 bases and J by 10 bases, with 38 bases left in between. The length of the CDR3 is 22 residues. This chain's CDR3 is CASSQYIRARGRADKYSGKLFF. DNA for the CDR3: TGCGCCAGCAGCCAATACATCAGGGCTAGAGGCCGGGCGGACAAATATTCAGGAAAACTGTTTTTT.

This sequence joins TRBV5-1 and TRBJ2-5, with a possible D match to TRBD2 (6 bases). This CDR3 has 14 residues. Deletions cut 7 bases from V and 0 bases from J, with 13 bases between. The germline CDR1 and CDR2 sequences are SGHRS and YFSETQ. The DNA of the CDR3 is TGCGCCAGCGGATTTCGGGGGTACCAAGAGACCCAGTACTTC. Translating it yields CASGFRGYQETQYF.

V usage is TRBV7-2 and J usage is TRBJ2-1, with TRBD2 matching over 13 bases. This CDR3 contains 18 residues. Germline V gene sequence: CDR1 SGHTA, CDR2 FQGNSA. J was trimmed by 6 bases and V by 5 bases; bases with no gene match: 13. DNA for the CDR3: TGTGCCAGCAGCCAGGGTTACCTTGGACTAGCGGGAGCCAATGAGCAGTTCTTC. Translating it yields CASSQGYLGLAGANEQFF. Complete variable domain (other parts from reference TRBV7-2 and TRBJ2-1): GAGVSQSPSNKVTEKGKDVELRCDPISGHTALYWYRQSLGQGLEFLIYFQGNSAPDKSGLPSDRFSAERTGGSVSTLTIQRTQQEDSAVYLCASSQGYLGLAGANEQFFGPGTRLTVL.

This chain joins TRBV3-1 (or the pseudogene TRBV3-2) and TRBJ2-5; 8 positions agree with TRBD2. V gave up 0 bases and J gave up 1 base; unmatched junction bases: 7. The V gene's germline CDR1 is LGHDT and CDR2 YNNKEL (reference sequence). The CDR3 length is 17 residues. As DNA, the CDR3 is TGTGCCAGCAGCCAAGATTACCCCGGGGGGGCCCAAGAGACCCAGTACTTC. Amino acid sequence: CASSQDYPGGAQETQYF.

J is TRBJ1-5 and V is TRBV18; no firm D call. This CDR3 contains 15 residues. V gave up 5 bases and J gave up 0 bases, with 11 bases separating them. Germline lookup yields CDR1 KGHSH and CDR2 LQKENI. The CDR3: CASSGAGNSNQPQHF. In nucleotides, the CDR3 is TGTGCCAGCTCAGGTGCGGGCAATAGCAATCAGCCCCAGCATTTT.

The chain employs TRBV7-3 and TRBJ2-3; 7 bases align to TRBD2. The CDR3 covers 14 residues. V lost 0 bases to trimming and J lost 10 bases; unmatched junction nucleotides: 7. The V gene's germline CDR1 is SGHTA and CDR2 FQGTGA. CDR3 residues: CASSLTSGMGSQYF. CDR3 nucleotide sequence: TGTGCCAGCAGCTTAACGAGCGGGATGGGGTCGCAGTATTTT.

The count of this clone is one. This chain uses TRBV5-1 with TRBJ2-3; TRBD1 matches 9 bases. Trimming cost V 6 bases and J 6 bases; bases outside gene matches: 8. The germline V gene encodes CDR1 SGHRS and CDR2 YFSETQ. The CDR3 sequence is 14 residues long. Written as DNA, the CDR3 is TGCGCCAGCAACCAACAGGGGGCGCAGGATACGCAGTATTTT. Translated: CASNQQGAQDTQYF.

The sample holds a few counts of this clone. The V gene is TRBV7-9, the J gene TRBJ1-3; D call uncertain. V was pared by 5 bases and J by 0 bases, with 5 bases between. Germline V gene sequence: CDR1 SEHNR, CDR2 FQNEAQ (reference sequence). The CDR3 has 13 amino acids. CDR3 loop: CASSTDSGNTIYF. CDR3 DNA sequence: TGTGCCAGCAGCACAGACTCTGGAAACACCATATATTTT.

There are a few counts of this clone. The chain has TRBV5-1 and TRBJ1-5; TRBD1 aligns across 9 bases. CDR1 and CDR2 (germline): SGHRS, YFSETQ. With V trimmed by 0 bases and J by 6 bases, 7 bases remained unmatched. The CDR3 sequence is 16 residues long. The CDR3, as DNA: TGCGCCAGCAGCTTGGATCGGACAGGGGTCGGTCAGCCCCAGCATTTT. Its protein product is CASSLDRTGVGQPQHF.

The gene calls are TRBV11-3 and TRBJ2-2; D is unresolved. Per the germline V gene, CDR1 is SGHNT and CDR2 is YENEEA. Trimming pared 5 bases from V and 1 base from J, leaving 11 bases between. The CDR3 runs to 15 residues. The CDR3 here is CASSPSTLNTGELFF. The DNA of the CDR3 is TGTGCCAGCAGCCCCTCAACATTGAACACCGGGGAGCTGTTTTTT.

This clone was observed once. This same CDR3 is encoded by further DNA sequences in the sample. The chain combines TRBV18 with TRBJ1-2; the match to TRBD1 covers 7 bases. In germline, CDR1 is KGHSH, CDR2 LQKENI. The CDR3 has 13 residues. V was pared by 3 bases and J by 5 bases, with 3 bases of the junction left unmatched. CDR3 in amino acids: CASSPGTAYGYTF. The CDR3 DNA reads as TGTGCCAGCTCACCCGGGACAGCTTATGGCTACACCTTC.

The chain has TRBV4-1 and TRBJ2-7; TRBD1 matches 10 bases. This CDR3 is built from 17 residues. J lost 3 bases, V lost 2 bases, and 10 bases had no gene match. The germline V gene encodes CDR1 MGHRA and CDR2 YSYEKL. The chain's CDR3 is CASSQYQSRDRGYEQYF. CDR3 nucleotides: TGCGCCAGCAGCCAATACCAAAGCCGGGACAGGGGCTACGAGCAGTACTTC.

The genes are TRBV12-3 or TRBV12-4 and TRBJ2-1; 8 nucleotides align to TRBD1. The CDR3 covers 13 residues. Trimming cost V 9 bases and J 5 bases; bases outside gene matches: 6. The CDR3 here is CASGIQGDNEQFF. In nucleotides, the CDR3 is TGTGCCAGTGGGATACAGGGGGACAATGAGCAGTTCTTC.

J is TRBJ1-5 and V is TRBV3-1 (or the pseudogene TRBV3-2); possibly TRBD1 for D (6 bases). V lost 0 bases and J lost 6, with 9 bases in between. This CDR3 is 14 amino acids long. Looked up from germline, CDR1 is LGHDT and CDR2 is YNNKEL (reference sequence). Here the CDR3 DNA reads TGTGCCAGCAGCCAAGAGGGGGCAGTTCAGCCCCAGCATTTT. Its translation is CASSQEGAVQPQHF.

The J gene is TRBJ1-1, the V gene TRBV28; no reliable D call. The ends were cut back, 1 base at V and 1 base at J, with 4 bases in the middle. Germline V gene lookup returns CDR1 MDHEN and CDR2 SYDVKM. There are 13 residues in the CDR3. As DNA, the CDR3 is TGTGCCAGCAGTTTATACTCGAACACTGAAGCTTTCTTT. Protein: CASSLYSNTEAFF.

J is TRBJ1-4 and V is TRBV18; the D is unclear. This CDR3 has 15 residues. V shed 0 bases and J shed 0 bases, with 5 bases lying between them. The germline V gene encodes CDR1 KGHSH and CDR2 LQKENI. In DNA form, the CDR3 reads TGTGCCAGCTCACCACCGCGAGCAACTAATGAAAAACTGTTTTTT. Its translation is CASSPPRATNEKLFF.

The chain carries TRBV30 and TRBJ2-4; D might be TRBD2 (5 bases). The CDR3 runs to 13 residues. V dropped 0 bases and J dropped 6 bases, with 9 bases sitting between them. Germline assignment: CDR1 GTSNPN and CDR2 SVGIG (reference sequence). The CDR3 nucleotides are TGTGCCTGGAGTGTTGGAGGAGGAAACATTCAGTACTTC. Protein: CAWSVGGGNIQYF. The complete variable domain, with remaining parts taken from reference TRBV30 and TRBJ2-4, reads SQTIHQWPATLVQPVGSPLSLECTVEGTSNPNLYWYRQAAGRGLQLLFYSVGIGQISSEVPQNLSASRPQDRQFILSSKKLLLSDSGFYLCAWSVGGGNIQYFGAGTRLSVL.

This clone was found once. The chain is built from TRBV5-1 and TRBJ2-3; 7 nucleotides line up with TRBD1. Germline-derived CDR1 and CDR2 are SGHRS and YFSETQ. The CDR3 runs to 18 residues. J was trimmed by 10 bases and V by 0 bases; bases with no gene match: 20. In DNA, the CDR3 is TGCGCCAGCAGCTTGGAGGCAGGGGGAGCTAAAAGGAGGTTCTCGCAGTATTTT. It specifies CASSLEAGGAKRRFSQYF.

The chain links TRBV24-1 to TRBJ2-1; TRBD2 is a possible D gene (6 bases). The ends were cut back, 9 bases at V and 6 bases at J, with 35 bases in the middle. The CDR3 has 20 amino acids. Germline lookup yields CDR1 KGHDR and CDR2 SFDVKD. CDR3 DNA sequence: TGTGCCACCCCATGGGATGACATCCTTCTACGGACTACTCCGGGCAATGAGCAGTTCTTC. This gives the protein CATPWDDILLRTTPGNEQFF.

The CDR3 protein is CASSQFFTGFQETQYF. For the CDR3, the DNA is TGTGCCAGCAGCCAGTTCTTCACAGGGTTCCAAGAGACCCAGTACTTC. V gene TRBV14 combines with J gene TRBJ2-5, with a possible D match to TRBD1 (6 bases). Per the germline V gene, CDR1 is SGHDN and CDR2 is FVKESK. CDR3 length equals 16 residues. V gave up 3 bases and J gave up 1 base, with 15 bases separating them.